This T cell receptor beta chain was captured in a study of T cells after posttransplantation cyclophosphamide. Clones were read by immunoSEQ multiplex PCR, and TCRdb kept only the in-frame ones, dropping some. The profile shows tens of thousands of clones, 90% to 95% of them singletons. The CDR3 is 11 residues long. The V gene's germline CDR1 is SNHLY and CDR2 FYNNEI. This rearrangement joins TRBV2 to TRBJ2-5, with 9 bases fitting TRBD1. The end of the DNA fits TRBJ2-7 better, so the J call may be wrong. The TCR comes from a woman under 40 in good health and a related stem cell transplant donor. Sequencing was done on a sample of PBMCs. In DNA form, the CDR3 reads TGTGCCAGCCGACAGGGGGTCGAGCAGTACTTC. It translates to CASRQGVEQYF.